The clone carrying this TCR beta chain has just a few counts. Antigen: not known. One entry per CDR3 protein results from TCRdb running MiXCR on the reads. The data hold about 490,000 distinct CDR3 sequences, with less than 30% observed a single time. The sample is drawn from a study of T cell repertoires in cytomegalovirus infection. Study details: CMV infection plus the matching HLA type was flagged by public TCR beta signatures.

General study points: Cumulative frequency of public TCR beta families picked out carriers of CMV plus the relevant HLA. In two of eight donors, the top clonotype was HLA-C-restricted CMV-specific.

Sequenced: PBMCs. This clonotype was sampled from a human donor in good health (CMV status not recorded). Some clones in this sample may be carry-over from other donors' samples.

The CDR3, as DNA: TGCAGTGCTAGAGGGGAGACGAGGGGATCACCCCTCCACTTT. This sequence encodes CSARGETRGSPLHF. This chain connects TRBV20-1 to TRBJ1-6; maybe TRBD1 (5 bases). The CDR3 sequence is 14 residues long. Deletions cut 1 base from V and 10 bases from J, with 14 bases between. Germline values: CDR1 DFQATT, CDR2 SNEGSKA (reference sequence).